The rows below give T cell receptor beta chains drawn from one sample of a study of CD8 T cells in ankylosing spondylitis. TCRdb re-analysed the 5' RACE reads in MiXCR, keeping a single row per CDR3 protein. The sample has some 130,000 distinct CDR3 sequences; about 7% are singletons. The sequencing sample was made of blood, either unsorted or a sorted T cell fraction (not recorded which). The receptor source for this set is a female donor with ankylosing spondylitis or in good health (not recorded which). CDR3s include the opening cysteine and the closing phenylalanine or tryptophan. A D gene is named only where the DNA matches it firmly. Size tells how often a clone was seen (once, few, many) or the class of an expanded clone, and some rows leave it out.

length	V	J	size	D	CDR3	DNA
13	TRBV12-3/TRBV12-4	TRBJ1-3	many	NA	CASSPFEGNTIYF	TGTGCCAGCAGCCCATTTGAAGGAAACACCATATATTTT
13	TRBV5-1	TRBJ1-2	many	TRBD1	CASSDDRAYGYTF	TGCGCCAGCAGCGACGACAGGGCTTATGGCTACACCTTC
15	TRBV5-1	TRBJ2-1	many	TRBD2	CASSSGLAGEGEQFF	TGCGCCAGCAGCTCGGGACTAGCGGGGGAGGGTGAGCAGTTCTTC
13	TRBV7-9	TRBJ2-3	NA	TRBD1	CASSLTGVDTQYF	TGTGCCAGCAGCTTAACAGGGGTGGATACGCAGTATTTT
14	TRBV4-2	TRBJ1-1	few	TRBD1	CASSQNRGWGEAFF	TGTGCCAGCAGCCAAAACAGGGGATGGGGTGAAGCTTTCTTT
13	TRBV12-3/TRBV12-4	TRBJ2-3	many	TRBD2	CASSTGGRDTQYF	TGTGCCAGCAGCACGGGGGGGCGGGATACGCAGTATTTT
16	TRBV12-3/TRBV12-4	TRBJ2-2	many	TRBD1	CASSPAGTGFTGELFF	TGTGCCAGCAGTCCAGCCGGGACAGGGTTCACCGGGGAGCTGTTTTTT
11	TRBV7-2	TRBJ2-5	NA	NA	CASGTGETQYF	TGTGCCAGCGGGACGGGGGAGACCCAGTACTTC
16	TRBV4-3	TRBJ2-7	many	NA	CASSQDLTAGSDEQYF	TGCGCCAGCAGCCAAGACTTAACAGCCGGGTCGGACGAGCAGTACTTC
18	TRBV12-3/TRBV12-4	TRBJ1-4	many	TRBD1	CASSRWGQGTATNEKLFF	TGTGCCAGCAGTCGGTGGGGACAGGGCACCGCGACTAATGAAAAACTGTTTTTT
15	TRBV20-1	TRBJ2-6	few	NA	CSARTPISGANVLTF	TGCAGTGCTAGGACACCGATCTCTGGGGCCAACGTCCTGACTTTC
17	TRBV4-1	TRBJ2-1	many	NA	CASSHSQGAGSYNEQFF	TGCGCCAGCAGCCATAGCCAAGGGGCAGGTTCCTACAATGAGCAGTTCTTC
16	TRBV4-1	TRBJ1-1	many	NA	CASSQERGDFNTEAFF	TGCGCCAGCAGCCAAGAACGGGGAGATTTCAACACTGAAGCTTTCTTT
16	TRBV4-1	TRBJ2-2	NA	TRBD2	CASSPSGGIRTGELFF	TGCGCCAGCAGCCCTAGCGGGGGGATTAGGACCGGGGAGCTGTTTTTT
17	TRBV20-1	TRBJ2-3	many	NA	CSARGRREHDNTDTQYF	TGCAGTGCTAGAGGTCGTAGGGAACATGACAACACAGATACGCAGTATTTT